This T cell receptor (beta chain) was obtained from a study of monozygotic twins with inflammatory bowel disease. Following a re-call of the 5' RACE reads, TCRdb has one entry per CDR3 protein and lacks DNA. The table lists about 420,000 distinct CDR3 sequences. In germline, CDR1 is DFQATT, CDR2 SNEGSKA (reference sequence). The CDR3 is 12 amino acids. The rearrangement uses TRBV20-1 and TRBJ1-2; absent DNA, TCRdb's TRBD1 call cannot be checked. The sample comprised blood. The sequence was collected from a human donor with ulcerative colitis or Crohn's disease, or a healthy co-twin of an affected twin (not recorded which). The CDR3 sequence is CSATGTAHGYTF.